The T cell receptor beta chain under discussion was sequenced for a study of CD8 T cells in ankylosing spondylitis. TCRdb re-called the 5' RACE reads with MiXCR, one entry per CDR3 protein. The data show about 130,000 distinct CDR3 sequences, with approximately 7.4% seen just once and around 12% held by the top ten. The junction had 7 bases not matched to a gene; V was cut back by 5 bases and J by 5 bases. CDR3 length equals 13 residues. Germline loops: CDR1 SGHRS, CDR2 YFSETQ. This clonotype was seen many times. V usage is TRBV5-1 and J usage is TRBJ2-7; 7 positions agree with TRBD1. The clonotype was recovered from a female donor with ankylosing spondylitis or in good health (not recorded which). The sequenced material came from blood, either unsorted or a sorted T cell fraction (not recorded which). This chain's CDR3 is CASRTGVGHEQYF. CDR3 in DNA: TGCGCCAGCAGAACAGGGGTGGGGCACGAGCAGTACTTC.